The 13 T cell receptor beta chains below come from one sample, sequenced in a study of regulatory T cells in long-lasting Graves disease. As for time point: newly diagnosed GD, antithyroid drugs for less than 3 months. PBMC-derived RNA was used for the TCR library. With iRepertoire HTBI primers and Arm-PCR of CDR3 regions, TCR beta libraries were built. MiXCR, applied by TCRdb to the multiplex PCR reads, yields one record per CDR3 protein. The sample lists approximately 440,000 distinct CDR3 sequences, around 15% occurring once. The data were also submitted as part of a second study, on T cells in Graves' hyperthyroidism and ophthalmopathy.

The source was peripheral blood mononuclear cells (PBMCs), collected at new diagnosis, from a patient treated with antithyroid drugs. These receptors were collected from a man in his forties with Graves disease.

In this sample, this clonotype turned up a few times. V and J are TRBV5-5 and TRBJ2-5, with 8 bases fitting TRBD2. The CDR3 totals 15 residues. V lost 2 bases and J lost 4; bases outside the gene matches: 7. CDR1 and CDR2 from the germline V gene are SGHKS and YYEKEE (reference sequence). The CDR3 nucleotides read TGTGCCAGCAGCTTAACGGGGGCGGGAGGAGAGACCCAGTACTTC. This encodes CASSLTGAGGETQYF.

This clonotype was observed a few times. The V and J genes are TRBV30 and TRBJ2-1; maybe TRBD2 (6 bases). The CDR3 covers 14 residues. V shed 6 bases and J shed 7 bases, with 19 bases lying between them. Germline V CDR1 and CDR2: GTSNPN, SVGIG (reference sequence). CDR3 DNA: TGTGCCTGCGCGGGACTCCAATTGGGGAATGAGCAGTTCTTC. Residues: CACAGLQLGNEQFF.

This sequence joins TRBV28 and TRBJ2-1; D is uncertain. The CDR3 is made up of 16 amino acids. CDR1 and CDR2 from the germline V gene are MDHEN and SYDVKM. With 7 bases removed from V and 0 bases from J, the gap between germline ends came to 16 bases. For the CDR3, the DNA is TGTGCCAGCACCTCCCCTATCCGCGTCTCCTACAATGAGCAGTTCTTC. Translated: CASTSPIRVSYNEQFF.

The gene calls are TRBV7-9 and TRBJ2-1; D gene unclear. Germline CDR1 SEHNR, CDR2 FQNEAQ (reference sequence). V was trimmed by 5 bases and J by 6 bases, leaving 8 bases between them. This CDR3 has 12 residues. The CDR3 DNA reads as TGTGCCAGCAGCCTGAGGCTCAATGAGCAGTTCTTC. Amino acid sequence: CASSLRLNEQFF.

This sequence joins TRBV24-1 and TRBJ1-1; D ambiguous. CDR1 and CDR2 from the germline V gene are KGHDR and SFDVKD. This CDR3 spans 12 amino acids. The germline V and J ends were trimmed by 2 bases and 7 bases, with 7 bases remaining between them. CDR3 DNA sequence: TGTGCCACCAGTGATTCCCCAGGTGAAGCTTTCTTT. As protein: CATSDSPGEAFF.

This chain connects TRBV5-1 to TRBJ2-7; a possible D gene is TRBD2 (6 bases). CDR1 SGHRS and CDR2 YFSETQ come from the germline V gene. V lost 2 bases to trimming and J lost 4 bases, with 13 bases between them. The length of the CDR3 is 14 residues. The DNA for the CDR3 is TGCGCCAGCAGCTTTGAGGGAGGAGGGTACGAGCAGTACTTC. Protein product: CASSFEGGGYEQYF.

The V call is TRBV24-1, the J call TRBJ2-2, with unresolved D. This CDR3 is 15 amino acids long. CDR1 KGHDR and CDR2 SFDVKD come from the germline V gene. Trimming shortened V by 1 base and J by 7 bases, and 12 bases separated the two germline ends. Here the CDR3 reads CATSDFGFTDGELFF. The DNA for the CDR3 is TGTGCCACCAGTGATTTCGGGTTTACGGACGGGGAGCTGTTTTTT.

This clonotype was found many times. This rearrangement joins TRBV28 to TRBJ2-1, with a possible D match to TRBD2 (5 bases). With the DNA end fitting TRBJ2-5 better, the J assignment may be wrong. The germline gives CDR1 MDHEN, CDR2 SYDVKM. There are 13 residues in the CDR3. CDR3 sequence (DNA): TGTGCCAGCAGTGATTCCCGAGGGGAGACCCAGTACTTC. It yields the protein CASSDSRGETQYF.

In the case of this clonotype: A much larger clone is a single base away; this may be a read error. The V gene is TRBV5-1, the J gene TRBJ2-7, with a tentative D call TRBD1 (6 bases). From germline, CDR1 is SGHRS and CDR2 YFSETQ. The CDR3 covers 14 residues. CDR3 nucleotides: TGCGTCAGCAGCCCAAGGACAGAAAACTACGAGCAGTACTTC. Residues: CVSSPRTENYEQYF. The variable domain in full, completed from reference TRBV5-1 and TRBJ2-7, reads KAGVTQTPRYLIKTRGQQVTLSCSPISGHRSVSWYQQTPGQGLQFLFEYFSETQRNKGNFPGRFSGRQFSNSRSEMNVSTLELGDSALYLCVSSPRTENYEQYFGPGTRLTVT.

There are many counts of this clonotype. The gene calls are TRBV29-1 and TRBJ1-2; D is ambiguous. Trimming removed 2 bases from V and 0 bases from J, with 19 bases in between. CDR3 size: 17 residues. The germline CDR1 and CDR2 sequences are SQVTM and ANQGSEA. The CDR3 sequence is CSVETGTRNPTNYGYTF. CDR3 in DNA: TGCAGCGTTGAAACTGGTACCAGAAACCCAACTAACTATGGCTACACCTTC.

At least ten counts were recorded for this clonotype. The J gene is TRBJ2-1, the V gene TRBV12-3 or TRBV12-4; 10 bases are shared with TRBD2. CDR3 length: 18 amino acids. J lost 7 bases, V lost 7 bases, and 19 bases had no gene match. The CDR3 region is CASTFRSSGSRGWNEQFF. CDR3 DNA: TGTGCCAGCACCTTTAGGTCTAGCGGGAGTAGGGGGTGGAATGAGCAGTTCTTC.

This clonotype was picked up a small number of times. The J gene is TRBJ1-2, the V gene TRBV15; 11 bases line up with TRBD1. Per germline, CDR1 LNHNV and CDR2 YYDKDF (reference sequence). The length of the CDR3 is 16 residues. V lost 0 bases to trimming and J lost 8 bases; unmatched junction nucleotides: 8. The CDR3 loop is CATSRDQGQGAEGYTF. As DNA, the CDR3 is TGTGCCACCAGCAGAGATCAAGGACAGGGGGCGGAAGGCTACACCTTC.

The count of this clonotype is one. This chain joins TRBV7-2 and TRBJ2-3; 8 bases agree with TRBD1. The CDR3 runs 16 residues. The ends lost 5 bases at V and 4 bases at J; junction bases unmatched: 11. Germline V gives CDR1 SGHTA, CDR2 FQGNSA. The CDR3 region is CASSQERGQGPDTQYF. The CDR3, as DNA: TGTGCCAGCAGCCAAGAGCGTGGACAGGGCCCAGATACGCAGTATTTT.